One and the same sample provided the 9 T cell receptor beta chains below, sequenced in a study of regulatory T cells in long-lasting Graves disease. CDR3-region Arm-PCR and iRepertoire HTBI primers produced the TCR beta libraries. TCRdb recomputed calls from the multiplex PCR reads with MiXCR, one row per CDR3 protein. The table shows 200,000 to 250,000 distinct CDR3 sequences, with approximately 19% occurring only once. Sample time point: newly diagnosed GD, antithyroid drugs for less than 3 months. With RNA extracted from PBMCs as input, the TCR library was made. The sample also formed part of further work on T cells in Graves' hyperthyroidism and ophthalmopathy.

The sequenced sample was peripheral blood mononuclear cells (PBMCs), obtained at new diagnosis, from a patient treated with antithyroid drugs. These receptors all stem from a woman in her thirties with Graves disease.

The table lists this clonotype with many counts. This sequence joins TRBV28 and TRBJ2-7; D gene ambiguous. This CDR3 region has 12 residues. Germline V gives CDR1 MDHEN, CDR2 SYDVKM. Trimming took 7 bases from V and 1 from J, leaving 8 bases between them. CDR3 amino acids: CASTTPSYEQYF. The CDR3 DNA sequence: TGTGCCAGCACAACACCTTCCTACGAGCAGTACTTC.

This clonotype was counted ten times or more. This sequence joins TRBV7-2 and TRBJ2-5, with TRBD2 matching over 12 bases. The CDR3 is 15 amino acids. V lost 6 bases to trimming and J lost 1 base; unmatched junction nucleotides: 3. The germline CDR1 and CDR2 sequences are SGHTA and FQGNSA. Here the CDR3 reads CASSETSGGQETQYF. Here the CDR3 DNA reads TGTGCCAGCAGTGAGACTAGCGGGGGCCAAGAGACCCAGTACTTC.

Ten or more counts support this clonotype. This chain joins TRBV19 and TRBJ2-7; 14 bases are shared with TRBD2. Germline V CDR1 and CDR2: LNHDA, SQIVND (reference sequence). With V trimmed by 0 bases and J by 6 bases, 16 bases remained unmatched. The CDR3 runs to 20 residues. Here the CDR3 reads CASSIDPIPRLAGGPPEQYF. DNA of the CDR3: TGTGCCAGTAGTATAGACCCGATTCCACGACTAGCGGGAGGGCCACCCGAGCAGTACTTC.

J is TRBJ2-7 and V is TRBV4-1; D not resolved. In germline, CDR1 is MGHRA, CDR2 YSYEKL. This CDR3 is built from 14 residues. Trimming took off 2 bases at V and 2 bases at J, with 10 bases between the two ends. CDR3 protein: CASSQKPETYEQYF. The CDR3 bases are TGCGCCAGCAGCCAAAAACCCGAAACCTACGAGCAGTACTTC.

This clonotype was seen repeatedly, ten times or more. The chain uses TRBV10-1 and TRBJ2-2; D tentatively fits TRBD1 or TRBD2 (5 bases each). Trimming took off 3 bases at V and 5 bases at J, with 16 bases between the two ends. This CDR3 region has 16 residues. CDR1 and CDR2 from the germline V gene are WNHNN and SYGVQD (reference sequence). This chain's CDR3 is CASSELEGERTGELFF. The CDR3 DNA reads TGCGCCAGCAGTGAATTGGAAGGGGAGAGAACCGGGGAGCTGTTTTTT.

This clonotype has at least ten counts. The chain links TRBV6-1 to TRBJ1-2, with unresolved D. CDR3 size: 13 residues. Germline V lookup: CDR1 MNHNS, CDR2 SASEGT. The V and J ends lost 7 bases and 1 base respectively, with 10 bases between them. The CDR3 sequence is CASNPPDNYGYTF. As DNA, the CDR3 is TGTGCCAGCAACCCCCCGGATAACTATGGCTACACCTTC.

This clonotype was observed many times. The genes are TRBV5-5 and TRBJ1-2; 9 bases fit TRBD1. Germline CDR1 reads SGHKS; CDR2 reads YYEKEE (reference sequence). After removal of 0 bases from V and 3 bases from J, the junction contained 6 bases not matched to a gene. There are 16 residues in the CDR3. DNA of the CDR3: TGTGCCAGCAGCTTGGAGGTTTGGGACAGGGACTATGGCTACACCTTC. This codes for CASSLEVWDRDYGYTF.

This chain links TRBV12-3 or TRBV12-4 with TRBJ1-5; D is possibly TRBD1 (6 bases). This CDR3 region has 15 residues. Trimming removed 3 bases at V and 4 bases at J, with 13 bases between. CDR3 sequence (DNA): TGTGCCAGCAGTTTGGTGGCAGGGGAGAATCAGCCCCAGCATTTT. This sequence encodes CASSLVAGENQPQHF.

This clonotype occurred many times. The chain couples TRBV5-6 to TRBJ2-7, with 9 bases that match TRBD2. CDR1 is SGHDT and CDR2 is YYEEEE in the germline V gene. The V gene end was trimmed by 4 bases and the J gene end by 1 base; junction bases not matched to a gene: 9. CDR3 length: 16 amino acids. This chain's CDR3 is CASSVPAGGISYEQYF. The CDR3 DNA sequence: TGTGCCAGCAGCGTACCCGCGGGGGGGATTTCCTACGAGCAGTACTTC.